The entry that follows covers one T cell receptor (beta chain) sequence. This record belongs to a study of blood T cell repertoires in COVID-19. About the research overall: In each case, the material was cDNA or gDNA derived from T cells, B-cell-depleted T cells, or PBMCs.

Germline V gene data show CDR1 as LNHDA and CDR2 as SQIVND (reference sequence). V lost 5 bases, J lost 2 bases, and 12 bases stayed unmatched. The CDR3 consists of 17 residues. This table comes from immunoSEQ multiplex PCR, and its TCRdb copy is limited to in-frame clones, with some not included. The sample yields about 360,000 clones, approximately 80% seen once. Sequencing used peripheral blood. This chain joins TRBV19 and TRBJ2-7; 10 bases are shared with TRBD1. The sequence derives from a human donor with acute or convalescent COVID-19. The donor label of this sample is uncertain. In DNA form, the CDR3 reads TGTGCCAGTAGTTCTCCGCCCGGGACAGGGGCTGCCTACGAGCAGTACTTC. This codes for CASSSPPGTGAAYEQYF.